Listed below are T cell receptor beta chains from one sample, sequenced in a study of blood T cell repertoires in COVID-19. TCRdb's table, derived via immunoSEQ multiplex PCR, lists solely in-frame clones and lacks some. The sample gives 200,000 to 250,000 clones, about 90% of which show up once; 2.7% is in the top ten. What was sequenced was peripheral blood. The receptors were sampled from an older woman with acute or convalescent COVID-19. Both conserved end residues are part of each CDR3. The D gene is left open where the match is weak. Size tells how often a clone was seen (once, few, many) or the class of an expanded clone, and some rows leave it out.

clone_size j_call v_call d_call cdr3_aa cdr3_nt
NA TRBJ1-3 TRBV2 TRBD1 CASSEALTGGSGNTIYF TGTGCCAGCAGTGAAGCCCTGACAGGGGGCAGTGGAAACACCATATATTTT
NA TRBJ1-1 TRBV19 NA CASRWGRWTEAFF TGTGCCAGTAGATGGGGGCGTTGGACTGAAGCTTTCTTT
once TRBJ2-7 TRBV27 TRBD2 CASSPWDYPYQYF TGTGCCAGCAGCCCTTGGGACTACCCCTATCAGTACTTC
NA TRBJ1-3 TRBV5-6 NA CASSTFGGPDSGNTIYF TGTGCCAGCAGCACGTTCGGCGGGCCCGACTCTGGAAACACCATATATTTT
many TRBJ2-7 TRBV4-2 TRBD2 CASSQDNLAGGEQYF TGTGCCAGCAGCCAAGACAACCTAGCGGGAGGCGAGCAGTACTTC
NA TRBJ1-1 TRBV19 NA CASSTLLVKNGKAFF TGTGCCAGTAGTACCCTATTAGTAAAGAACGGGAAAGCTTTCTTT
once TRBJ1-2 TRBV7-6 TRBD1 CASSLAPQGNYGYTF TGTGCCAGCAGCTTAGCCCCACAGGGGAACTATGGCTACACCTTC
NA TRBJ1-1 TRBV11-2 NA CASSPTGPNTEAFF TGTGCCAGCAGCCCAACCGGTCCGAACACTGAAGCTTTCTTT
NA TRBJ2-7 TRBV7-9 TRBD2 CASRRGDLSYEQYF TGTGCCAGCAGACGGGGGGACCTCTCCTACGAGCAGTACTTC
NA TRBJ1-6 TRBV19 NA CATRTEPTNSPLHF TGTGCCACCCGAACGGAGCCAACAAATTCACCCCTCCACTTT
NA TRBJ2-2 TRBV9 TRBD2 CASSVVAGGSTGELFF TGTGCCAGCAGCGTAGTGGCGGGAGGGAGCACCGGGGAGCTGTTTTTT
NA TRBJ2-7 TRBV27 NA CASSLTRHYEQYF TGTGCCAGCAGTCTTACTAGACACTACGAGCAGTACTTC
NA TRBJ2-3 TRBV28 TRBD2 CASSYGLAGITDTQYF TGTGCCAGCAGTTACGGACTAGCGGGAATAACAGATACGCAGTATTTT
NA TRBJ2-7 TRBV7-2 NA CASSLFPGVTEQYF TGTGCCAGCAGCTTATTCCCGGGAGTCACCGAGCAGTACTTC
NA TRBJ2-1 TRBV5-4 TRBD2 CASSLSGRAGYNEQFF TGTGCCAGCAGCTTGAGCGGGAGGGCCGGATACAATGAGCAGTTCTTC
NA TRBJ2-3 TRBV21-1 NA CASSKRGPLSTDTQYF TGTGCCAGCAGCAAAAGGGGTCCCTTAAGCACAGATACGCAGTATTTT
NA TRBJ1-1 TRBV27 NA CASSYKGVRNTEAFF TGTGCCAGCAGTTATAAGGGGGTGAGGAACACTGAAGCTTTCTTT
NA TRBJ1-2 TRBV27 TRBD1 CASSRDRNYGYTF TGTGCCAGCAGTAGGGACAGAAACTATGGCTACACCTTC
NA TRBJ2-5 TRBV30 TRBD1 CAWSRNRGSQETQYF TGTGCCTGGAGTAGAAACAGGGGGAGCCAAGAGACCCAGTACTTC
NA TRBJ2-5 TRBV7-9 TRBD1 CASSSAGTGFWSSQETQYF TGTGCCAGCAGCTCCGCCGGGACAGGGTTTTGGTCGAGCCAAGAGACCCAGTACTTC
once TRBJ2-7 TRBV5-4 TRBD1 CASSPLPGQGAEQYF TGTGCCAGCAGCCCCCTTCCGGGACAGGGGGCCGAGCAGTACTTC
NA TRBJ1-2 TRBV4-1 TRBD1 CASSQGLRQGSGYTF TGCGCCAGCAGCCAAGGCTTGAGACAGGGATCTGGCTACACCTTC
NA TRBJ1-2 TRBV6-5 NA CASSYLGAEGYTF TGTGCCAGCAGTTACCTGGGTGCGGAAGGCTACACCTTC
NA TRBJ2-5 TRBV30 NA CAWSKGRTGREGTQYF TGTGCCTGGAGTAAAGGCCGGACAGGGAGGGAAGGGACCCAGTACTTC
NA TRBJ2-7 TRBV11-2 NA CASSLMAGEQYF TGTGCCAGCAGCTTAATGGCTGGCGAGCAGTACTTC
NA TRBJ2-1 TRBV3-1/TRBV3-2 TRBD2 CASSQEGGSTYNEQFF TGTGCCAGCAGCCAAGAGGGCGGGAGCACCTACAATGAGCAGTTCTTC
NA TRBJ2-1 TRBV19 NA CASRQGTIEQFF TGTGCCAGTAGACAGGGTACTATTGAGCAGTTCTTC
NA TRBJ1-2 TRBV9 TRBD1 CASSWDSYGYTF TGTGCCAGCAGTTGGGACAGTTATGGCTACACCTTC
NA TRBJ2-3 TRBV5-1 TRBD1 CASSLTLTGPDTQYF TGCGCCAGCAGCTTGACCTTGACAGGGCCAGATACGCAGTATTTT
NA TRBJ2-7 TRBV11-2 TRBD2 CASRLSGRAYEQYF TGTGCCAGCAGGCTTAGCGGGAGGGCCTACGAGCAGTACTTC
once TRBJ1-1 TRBV7-2 NA CASSLTIGAGRTEAFF TGTGCCAGCAGCTTAACAATCGGAGCGGGTCGCACTGAAGCTTTCTTT
NA TRBJ1-3 TRBV18 NA CASSQSGGSGNTIYF TGTGCCAGCTCCCAATCCGGGGGATCTGGAAACACCATATATTTT
NA TRBJ1-3 TRBV4-1 TRBD1 CASSPTGGYNTIYF TGCGCCAGCAGCCCCACAGGGGGCTACAACACCATATATTTT
NA TRBJ1-1 TRBV5-8 NA CASSWTALTGAFF TGTGCCAGCAGCTGGACAGCACTGACTGGAGCTTTCTTT
NA TRBJ2-5 TRBV4-1 NA CASSQVVAGGASQETQYF TGCGCCAGCAGCCAAGTGGTGGCTGGCGGGGCCTCTCAAGAGACCCAGTACTTC
NA TRBJ1-5 TRBV5-8 NA CASSSELDNQPQHF TGTGCCAGCAGCTCTGAGCTTGACAATCAGCCCCAGCATTTT
NA TRBJ1-5 TRBV5-1 NA CASSPDSHSNQPQHF TGCGCCAGCAGCCCGGACAGCCATAGCAATCAGCCCCAGCATTTT
few TRBJ1-2 TRBV7-3 TRBD1 CASSPQGTGARGGYTF TGTGCCAGCAGCCCTCAGGGGACAGGCGCCCGGGGGGGCTACACCTTC
NA TRBJ2-3 TRBV19 NA CASSSAGAGTDTQYF TGTGCCAGTAGTTCCGCGGGGGCTGGGACAGATACGCAGTATTTT
NA TRBJ2-7 TRBV18 TRBD2 CASSPDSGLAGMREQYF TGTGCCAGCTCACCGGACAGTGGACTAGCGGGCATGAGGGAGCAGTACTTC
NA TRBJ2-5 TRBV19 NA CASSAGAGVIRETQYF TGTGCCAGTAGTGCCGGTGCTGGAGTCATTCGGGAGACCCAGTACTTC
NA TRBJ2-2 TRBV6-5 TRBD1 CASMGQATGELFF TGTGCCAGCATGGGACAGGCAACCGGGGAGCTGTTTTTT